This TCR beta chain was identified during a study of CD8 T cells in ankylosing spondylitis. General study points: Blood of patients with ankylosing spondylitis appeared to be characterized by a TCR beta motif of fewer than 10 highly homologous variants. Disease-linked clones reportedly concentrated significantly in matched ankylosing spondylitis synovial fluid. Disease-linked clones were CD8+ and relatively rare in peripheral blood. Several of the motif variants were reported before in synovial fluid and blood from reactive arthritis.

This clonotype occurred a few times. Its antigen is not known. The CDR3 spans 13 residues. The germline CDR1 and CDR2 sequences are SNHLY and FYNNEI. V was shortened by 6 bases and J by 7 bases, with 16 bases between the two germline ends. TCRdb used MiXCR to reprocess the 5' RACE reads, holding one entry per CDR3 protein. The table includes 380,000 or so distinct CDR3 sequences, approximately 22% detected once. The TCR comes from a male donor with ankylosing spondylitis or in good health (not recorded which). This chain uses TRBV2 with TRBJ2-7; D could derive from TRBD1 or TRBD2 (6 bases each). Material for sequencing was blood, either unsorted or a sorted T cell fraction (not recorded which). The CDR3 loop is CASSRPGEEEQYF. CDR3 in DNA: TGTGCCAGCAGCAGGCCAGGGGAGGAAGAGCAGTACTTC.